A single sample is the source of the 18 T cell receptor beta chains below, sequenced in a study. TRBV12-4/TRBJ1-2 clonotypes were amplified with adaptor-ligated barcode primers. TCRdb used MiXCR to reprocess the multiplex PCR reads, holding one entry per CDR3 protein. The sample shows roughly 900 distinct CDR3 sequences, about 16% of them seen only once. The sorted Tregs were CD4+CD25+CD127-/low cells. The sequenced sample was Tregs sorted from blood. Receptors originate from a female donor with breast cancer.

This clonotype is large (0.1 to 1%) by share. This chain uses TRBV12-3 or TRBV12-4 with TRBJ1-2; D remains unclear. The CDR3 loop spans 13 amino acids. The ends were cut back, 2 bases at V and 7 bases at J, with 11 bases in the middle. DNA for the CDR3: TGTGCCAGCAGTTTAATGGAGGGAGTTGGCTACACCTTC. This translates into CASSLMEGVGYTF.

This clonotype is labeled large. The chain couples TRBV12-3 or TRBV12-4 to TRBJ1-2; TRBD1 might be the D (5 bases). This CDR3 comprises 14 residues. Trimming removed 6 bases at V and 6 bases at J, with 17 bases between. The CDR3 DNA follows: TGTGCCAGCAGCTCCTTAGACAGTCGCGATGGCTACACCTTC. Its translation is CASSSLDSRDGYTF.

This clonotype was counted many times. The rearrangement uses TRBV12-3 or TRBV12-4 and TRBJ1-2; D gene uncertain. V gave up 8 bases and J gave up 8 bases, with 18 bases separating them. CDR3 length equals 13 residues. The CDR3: CASRTSTGSGYTF. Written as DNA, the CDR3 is TGTGCCAGCCGAACCTCAACGGGGAGCGGCTACACCTTC.

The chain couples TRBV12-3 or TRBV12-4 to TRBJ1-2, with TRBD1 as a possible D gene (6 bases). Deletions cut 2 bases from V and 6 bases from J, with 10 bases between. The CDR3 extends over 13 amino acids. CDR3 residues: CASSLRTDDGYTF. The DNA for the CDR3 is TGTGCCAGCAGTTTACGGACAGACGATGGCTACACCTTC.

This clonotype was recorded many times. The CDR3 spells CASSLRRNYGYTF. The CDR3 bases are TGTGCCAGCAGTTTACGGAGGAACTATGGCTACACCTTC. V and J are TRBV12-3 or TRBV12-4 and TRBJ1-2; no definite D call. The V and J ends lost 2 bases and 2 bases respectively, with 6 bases between them. The CDR3 spans 13 residues.

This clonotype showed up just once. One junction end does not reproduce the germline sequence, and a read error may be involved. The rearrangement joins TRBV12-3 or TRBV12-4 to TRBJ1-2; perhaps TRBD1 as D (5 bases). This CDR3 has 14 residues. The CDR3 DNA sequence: TGTGCCAGCACGTCCCCAGCAGGGTGTATGGCTACACCGTTC. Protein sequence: CASTSPAGCMATPF.

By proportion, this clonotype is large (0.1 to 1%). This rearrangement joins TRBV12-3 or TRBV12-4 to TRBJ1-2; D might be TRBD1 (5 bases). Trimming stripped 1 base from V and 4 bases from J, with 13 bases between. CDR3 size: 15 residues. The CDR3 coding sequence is TGTGCCAGCAGTTTAGAAGGACACAATACCTATGGCTACACCTTC. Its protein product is CASSLEGHNTYGYTF.

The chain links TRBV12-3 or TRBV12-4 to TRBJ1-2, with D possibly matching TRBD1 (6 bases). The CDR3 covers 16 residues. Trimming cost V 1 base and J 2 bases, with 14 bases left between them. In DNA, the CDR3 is TGTGCCAGCAGTTTAGGCACAGGGCGATTGAACTATGGCTACACCTTC. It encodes CASSLGTGRLNYGYTF.

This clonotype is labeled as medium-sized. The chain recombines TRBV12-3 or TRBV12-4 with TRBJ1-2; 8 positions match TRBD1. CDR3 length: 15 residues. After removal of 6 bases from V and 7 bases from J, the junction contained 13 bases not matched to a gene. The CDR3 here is CASRDPGTGPRGYTF. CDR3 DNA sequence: TGTGCCAGCAGGGATCCCGGGACAGGACCCCGTGGCTACACCTTC.

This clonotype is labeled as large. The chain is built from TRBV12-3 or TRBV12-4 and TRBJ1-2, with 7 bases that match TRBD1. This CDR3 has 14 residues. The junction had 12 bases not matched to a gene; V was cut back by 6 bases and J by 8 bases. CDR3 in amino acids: CASSPQRQGRGYTF. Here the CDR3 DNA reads TGTGCCAGCAGCCCACAGCGACAGGGAAGAGGCTACACCTTC.

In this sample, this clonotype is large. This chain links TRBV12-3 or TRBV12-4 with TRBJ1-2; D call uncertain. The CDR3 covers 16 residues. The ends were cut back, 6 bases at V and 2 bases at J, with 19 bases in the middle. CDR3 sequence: CASSTWYRSINYGYTF. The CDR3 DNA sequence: TGTGCCAGCAGCACTTGGTACAGAAGCATCAACTATGGCTACACCTTC.

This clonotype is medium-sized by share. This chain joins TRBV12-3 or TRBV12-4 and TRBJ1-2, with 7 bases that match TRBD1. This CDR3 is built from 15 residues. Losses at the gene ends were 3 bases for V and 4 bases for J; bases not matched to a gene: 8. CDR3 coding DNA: TGTGCCAGCAGTTTGAGGAGGACAGGCACCTATGGCTACACCTTC. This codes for CASSLRRTGTYGYTF.

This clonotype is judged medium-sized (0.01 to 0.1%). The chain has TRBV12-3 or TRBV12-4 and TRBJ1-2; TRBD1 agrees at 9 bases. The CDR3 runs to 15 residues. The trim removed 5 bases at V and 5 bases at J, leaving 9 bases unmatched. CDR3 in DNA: TGTGCCAGCAGTCCCGGACAGGGGAGGATGTATGGCTACACCTTC. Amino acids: CASSPGQGRMYGYTF.

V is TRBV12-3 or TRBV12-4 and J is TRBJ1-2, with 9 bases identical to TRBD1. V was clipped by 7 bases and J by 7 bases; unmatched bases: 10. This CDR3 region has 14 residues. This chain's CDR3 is CASTSRGQGAGYTF. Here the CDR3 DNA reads TGTGCCAGCACCTCTCGGGGACAGGGAGCTGGCTACACCTTC.

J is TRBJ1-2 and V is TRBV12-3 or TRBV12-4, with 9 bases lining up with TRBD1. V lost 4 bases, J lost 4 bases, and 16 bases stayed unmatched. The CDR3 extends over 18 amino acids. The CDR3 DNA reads TGTGCCAGCAGTTATACCGGGAACCGGGACAGGGCGGTCTATGGCTACACCTTC. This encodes CASSYTGNRDRAVYGYTF.

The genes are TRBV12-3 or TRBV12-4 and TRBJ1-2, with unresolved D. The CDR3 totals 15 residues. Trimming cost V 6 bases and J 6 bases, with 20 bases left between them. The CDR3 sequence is CASSLWEEASNGYTF. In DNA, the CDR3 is TGTGCCAGCAGCCTTTGGGAGGAGGCGAGCAATGGCTACACCTTC.

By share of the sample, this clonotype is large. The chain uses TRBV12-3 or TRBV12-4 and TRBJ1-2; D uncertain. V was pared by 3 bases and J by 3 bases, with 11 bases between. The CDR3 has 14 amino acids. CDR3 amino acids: CASSFFLEDYGYTF. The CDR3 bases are TGTGCCAGCAGTTTCTTCCTGGAGGACTATGGCTACACCTTC.

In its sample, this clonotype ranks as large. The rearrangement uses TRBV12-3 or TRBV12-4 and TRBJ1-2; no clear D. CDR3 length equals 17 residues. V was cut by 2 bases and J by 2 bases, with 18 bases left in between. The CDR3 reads CASSLQDPKLTNYGYTF. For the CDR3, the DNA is TGTGCCAGCAGTTTACAGGACCCGAAATTAACGAACTATGGCTACACCTTC.